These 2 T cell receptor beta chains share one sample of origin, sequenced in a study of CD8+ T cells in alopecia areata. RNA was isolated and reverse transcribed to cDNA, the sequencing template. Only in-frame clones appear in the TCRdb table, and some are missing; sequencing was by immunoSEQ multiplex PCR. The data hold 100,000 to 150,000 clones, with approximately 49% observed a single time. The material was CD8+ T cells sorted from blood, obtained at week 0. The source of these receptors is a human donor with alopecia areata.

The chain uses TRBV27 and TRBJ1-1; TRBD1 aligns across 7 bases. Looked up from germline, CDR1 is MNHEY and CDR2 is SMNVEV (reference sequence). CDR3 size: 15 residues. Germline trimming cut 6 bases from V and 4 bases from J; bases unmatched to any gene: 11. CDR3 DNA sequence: TGTGCCAGCAGCCGTAGCCAGGGGGAGGCCACTGAAGCTTTCTTT. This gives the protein CASSRSQGEATEAFF.

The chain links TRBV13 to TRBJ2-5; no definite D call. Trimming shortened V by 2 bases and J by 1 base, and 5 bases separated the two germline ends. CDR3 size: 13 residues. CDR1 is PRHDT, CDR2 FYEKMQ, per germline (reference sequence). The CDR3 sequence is CASSLPSQETQYF. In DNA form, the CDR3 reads TGTGCCAGCAGCTTACCCAGCCAAGAGACCCAGTACTTC.